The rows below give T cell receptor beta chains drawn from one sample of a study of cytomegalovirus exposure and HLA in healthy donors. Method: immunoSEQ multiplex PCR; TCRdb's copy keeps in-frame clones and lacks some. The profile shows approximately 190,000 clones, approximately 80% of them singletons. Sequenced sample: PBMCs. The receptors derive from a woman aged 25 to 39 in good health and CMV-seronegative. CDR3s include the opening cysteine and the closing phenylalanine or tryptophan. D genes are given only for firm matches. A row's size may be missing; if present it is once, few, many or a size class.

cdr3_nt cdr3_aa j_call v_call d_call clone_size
TGTGCCAGCAGCTTCTGGACAGCTGAAAAACTGTTTTTT CASSFWTAEKLFF TRBJ1-4 TRBV5-5 - once
TGCGCCAGCAGCCAAGTAAGTGTAACTCTCGATACGGATCAGCCCCAGCATTTT CASSQVSVTLDTDQPQHF TRBJ1-5 TRBV4-1 - -
TGTGCCAGCAGTTCCTCCCAGTCGGGCCGGGGGAAGTTCTTC CASSSSQSGRGKFF TRBJ2-1 TRBV27 - -
TGTGCCAGTAGTTTGGAGGGACTAGCGGGCGAGCAGTACTTC CASSLEGLAGEQYF TRBJ2-7 TRBV19 TRBD2 few
TGTGCCAGCAGCGCACATACTAGCGGAGAGGGGGGTGAGCAGTTCTTC CASSAHTSGEGGEQFF TRBJ2-1 TRBV9 TRBD2 once
TGTGCAAGTCGCTTCAATTATGCGATGAACACTGAAGCTTTCTTT CASRFNYAMNTEAFF TRBJ1-1 TRBV12-2 - few
TGTGCCAGCAGCTTGCCCCCCCAGGGCCCGGGGGACCAGTACTTC CASSLPPQGPGDQYF TRBJ2-5 TRBV5-6 - -
TGTGCCAGCAGCTTAAGGGACAGCTCTGGAAACACCATATATTTT CASSLRDSSGNTIYF TRBJ1-3 TRBV7-2 TRBD1 once
TGTGCCAGCAGCGCACAGGGGTTTCTCTACGAGCAGTACTTC CASSAQGFLYEQYF TRBJ2-7 TRBV2 TRBD1 -
TGTGCCAGCAGCTTACGACAGGCTACGAACACCGGGGAGCTGTTTTTT CASSLRQATNTGELFF TRBJ2-2 TRBV7-2 - -
TGTGCCAGCAGTCTACAGGGTGGACAGCCCCAGCATTTT CASSLQGGQPQHF TRBJ1-5 TRBV6-1 - -
TGCAGTGCCAGAGATTTATACGAGCAGTACTTC CSARDLYEQYF TRBJ2-7 TRBV20-1 - -
TGTGCCAGCAGCAAATCCGGGACTCAATCCTACAATGAGCAGTTCTTC CASSKSGTQSYNEQFF TRBJ2-1 TRBV9 - -
TGTGCCAGCAGCTTGTGGGCAGAAGAAGATGGCTACACCTTC CASSLWAEEDGYTF TRBJ1-2 TRBV13 - -
TGTGCCAGCGGAGGCCTAGCGGGAGGAGAGACCCAGTACTTC CASGGLAGGETQYF TRBJ2-5 TRBV7-9 TRBD2 -
TGTGCCAGCAGCACGACCCCAGGGGGTTCCGGGGAGCTGTTTTTT CASSTTPGGSGELFF TRBJ2-2 TRBV5-5 TRBD1 -
TGTGCCAGCAGCGTAGGCGGAGACTCCTATGGCTACACCTTC CASSVGGDSYGYTF TRBJ1-2 TRBV9 - -
TGCGCCAGCAGCCAAGTTGGGCGGGGACTATACAATGAGCAGTTCTTC CASSQVGRGLYNEQFF TRBJ2-1 TRBV4-1 TRBD2 -
TGCGCCAGCAGCTTTTTGGGCAAAAACGCCAGGGCTGGGGCCAACGTCCTGACTTTC CASSFLGKNARAGANVLTF TRBJ2-6 TRBV5-1 - few
TGTGCCAGCAGCTTAGTTTGGCAGGGGGCGGGCGAGCAGTACTTC CASSLVWQGAGEQYF TRBJ2-7 TRBV11-2 TRBD1 once
TGTGCCAGCAGCTTAGGAGGTTACAATCAGCCCCAGCATTTT CASSLGGYNQPQHF TRBJ1-5 TRBV7-9 - -
TGTGCCAGCACCCAACCGGGGGATGGCTACACCTTC CASTQPGDGYTF TRBJ1-2 TRBV6-5 - -
TGTGCCAGCAGCGTTTATAGCGTAGATTCCTACGAGCAGTACTTC CASSVYSVDSYEQYF TRBJ2-7 TRBV9 - -
TGTGCCAGCAAGCTGATGGGGGGGGTGAACACCGGGGAGCTGTTTTTT CASKLMGGVNTGELFF TRBJ2-2 TRBV2 TRBD2 -
TGTGCCAGCAGTACGGGACTTTCGTATCAGCAGTACTTC CASSTGLSYQQYF TRBJ2-7 TRBV28 - -
TGTGCCAGCAGCTTATCGAACGGCGAGCAGTACTTC CASSLSNGEQYF TRBJ2-7 TRBV27 - once
TGTGCCAGCAGCTTAAGTCATATGACTAGCGGGAGCGTCTACGAGCAGTACTTC CASSLSHMTSGSVYEQYF TRBJ2-7 TRBV7-9 TRBD2 -
TGTGCCAGCAGGGGCAGGACTAGCAGCTACGAGCAGTACTTC CASRGRTSSYEQYF TRBJ2-7 TRBV6-1 TRBD2 -
TGTGCCAGCAGCTTGATTGGGGGGGATGGCTACACCTTC CASSLIGGDGYTF TRBJ1-2 TRBV5-6 - -
TGTGCCAGCAGCTTAGATTGGACTAGCAGGGTTCGGTTCTTC CASSLDWTSRVRFF TRBJ2-1 TRBV11-2 TRBD2 -
TGTGCCAGCAGCCAAGATTCACAAGCGGGAGATGAGCAGTTCTTC CASSQDSQAGDEQFF TRBJ2-1 TRBV4-2 TRBD2 -
TGTGCCAGCTTCGGCGGGGAAGGAAACATGAACACTGAAGCTTTCTTT CASFGGEGNMNTEAFF TRBJ1-1 TRBV25-1 - -
TGTGCCAGCAGCCGCCACAGGGAGATGGAGCCCCAGCATTTT CASSRHREMEPQHF TRBJ1-5 TRBV6-6 - -
TGTGCCAGTAGTATGACAGGGACCAACTCCTACAATGAGCAGTTCTTC CASSMTGTNSYNEQFF TRBJ2-1 TRBV19 TRBD1 -
TGTGCCAGCAGCTCCGTTGCGATAGCGTACGAGCAGTACTTC CASSSVAIAYEQYF TRBJ2-7 TRBV5-4 - -